Presented here are 7 T cell receptor beta chains from one specimen sequenced in a study of blood T cell repertoires in COVID-19. Profiling relied on immunoSEQ multiplex PCR, and the TCRdb table lists in-frame clones only, not all of them. The sample lists around 200,000 clones; about 87% were seen once. The specimen sequenced was peripheral blood. The receptors were sampled from a man in his forties with active or convalescent COVID-19.

V gene TRBV28 combines with J gene TRBJ2-5; 8 bases agree with TRBD1. Losses at the gene ends were 5 bases for V and 2 bases for J; bases not matched to a gene: 7. The CDR3 spans 15 residues. Germline V lookup: CDR1 MDHEN, CDR2 SYDVKM. CDR3 nucleotide sequence: TGTGCCAGCAGTCTCCCACAGGGGGTGCAAGAGACCCAGTACTTC. This translates into CASSLPQGVQETQYF.

The genes are TRBV3-1 (or the pseudogene TRBV3-2) and TRBJ2-5, with 14 nucleotides matching TRBD2. Germline V lookup: CDR1 LGHDT, CDR2 YNNKEL (reference sequence). V lost 0 bases to trimming and J lost 5 bases; unmatched junction nucleotides: 14. The CDR3 is 20 residues long. CDR3 nucleotide sequence: TGTGCCAGCAGCCAAGAAGAGGGACTAGCGGGGGAGTTGAGTCGGGAGACCCAGTACTTC. Its protein is CASSQEEGLAGELSRETQYF.

The sample holds one count of this clone. J is TRBJ1-2 and V is TRBV4-1; 7 bases agree with TRBD1. Germline values: CDR1 MGHRA, CDR2 YSYEKL. The CDR3 has 13 amino acids. V shed 1 base and J 14 bases; nucleotides not matched to a gene: 10. The CDR3 DNA is TGCGCCAGCAGCCAAGTGGGACAGCCCCGTCAAACCTTC. Protein sequence: CASSQVGQPRQTF.

V is TRBV6-1 and J is TRBJ1-2; D unresolved. The CDR3 spans 14 residues. Trimming stripped 0 bases from V and 1 base from J, with 6 bases between. Germline CDR1 reads MNHNS; CDR2 reads SASEGT. CDR3 sequence reads: CASSEANNNYGYTF. For the CDR3, the DNA is TGTGCCAGCAGTGAAGCAAACAATAACTATGGCTACACCTTC.

In this sample, this clone turned up a few times. The chain is built from TRBV6-6 and TRBJ1-1; D uncertain. The V end lost 5 bases, the J end lost 1 base, and 8 bases lay between the germline ends. Germline V lookup: CDR1 MNHNY, CDR2 SVGAGI (reference sequence). The length of the CDR3 is 13 residues. CDR3: CASSPSGNTEAFF. DNA of the CDR3: TGTGCCAGCAGTCCGTCAGGGAACACTGAAGCTTTCTTT.

This sequence joins TRBV24-1 and TRBJ1-5; D uncertain. Between the trimmed V and J ends, which lost 9 bases and 7 bases, there was a span of 15 bases. Germline V CDR1 and CDR2: KGHDR, SFDVKD. The CDR3 spans 13 residues. DNA for the CDR3: TGTGCCACCGATTTAAACTGTGAGCAGCCCCAGCATTTT. Residues: CATDLNCEQPQHF.

The chain combines TRBV3-1 (or the pseudogene TRBV3-2) with TRBJ1-5, with 9 bases identical to TRBD1. Germline V gives CDR1 LGHDT, CDR2 YNNKEL (reference sequence). The CDR3 loop spans 14 amino acids. V lost 1 base to trimming and J lost 9 bases; unmatched junction nucleotides: 4. For the CDR3, the DNA is TGTGCCAGCAGCCAAGGGGACAGGGAGAGGCCCCAGCATTTT. This translates into CASSQGDRERPQHF.